This T cell receptor (beta chain) originates from a study of T cells after yellow fever vaccination. With V trimmed by 3 bases and J by 3 bases, 3 bases remained unmatched. Germline V CDR1 and CDR2: DFQATT, SNEGSKA (reference sequence). The CDR3 extends over 13 amino acids. Notes on the study in general: Few clonotypes appeared in both CD4 and CD8 compartments. Reappearing after the booster were most of the clones from primary vaccination (roughly 95% CD4, 70% to 90% CD8).

In making TCR cDNA, 5'RACE template switching added a universal primer site and UMIs to it. TCRdb called the 5' RACE reads again in MiXCR, with one record for every CDR3 protein. The table records around 310,000 distinct CDR3 sequences, 3% to 4.5% of them present only once. There are a few counts of this clonotype. Its antigen remains unknown. The chain joins TRBV20-1 to TRBJ2-5; 8 bases agree with TRBD2. The receptor was derived from a man aged 18 to 30 who received the YFV17D yellow fever vaccine. Sequences were derived from PBMCs, sampled 5 days after the yellow fever booster vaccination. The DNA for the CDR3 is TGCAGTGCTAGCGGGGGGGCCAAAGAGACCCAGTACTTC. This gives the protein CSASGGAKETQYF.